The 5 T cell receptor beta chains below come from one sample, sequenced in a study of shared clonotypes between healthy human individuals. The assay was immunoSEQ multiplex PCR, and TCRdb's table has in-frame clones only and misses some. The data contain 550,000 to 750,000 clones, just under 97% of them seen just once; the ten biggest clones take up around 0.097%. CD8 cells classed as naive were CD45RO-negative and positively selected for CCR7, excluding terminally differentiated effector memory CD45RA+ cells. What was sequenced was naive CD8+ T cells sorted from blood. These receptors were taken from a woman aged 30 to 39 in good health.

The rearrangement uses TRBV6-6 and TRBJ2-1; D call uncertain. From germline, CDR1 is MNHNY and CDR2 SVGAGI (reference sequence). The CDR3 sequence is 12 residues long. V lost 7 bases and J 6 bases, leaving 10 bases between the germline ends. The CDR3 spells CASTSVLNEQFF. The CDR3 DNA reads as TGTGCCAGCACCTCAGTGCTCAATGAGCAGTTCTTC.

This chain joins TRBV30 and TRBJ2-1; D not resolved. This CDR3 has 11 amino acids. Per the germline V gene, CDR1 is GTSNPN and CDR2 is SVGIG (reference sequence). Trimming took 3 bases from V and 4 from J, leaving 4 bases between them. The CDR3 spells CAWRLYNEQFF. CDR3 DNA: TGTGCCTGGAGACTATACAATGAGCAGTTCTTC.

The chain has TRBV20-1 and TRBJ2-3, with D unresolved. V was trimmed by 6 bases and J by 2 bases, leaving 6 bases between them. The CDR3 sequence is 11 residues long. Per the germline V gene, CDR1 is DFQATT and CDR2 is SNEGSKA (reference sequence). The CDR3 spells CSALPTDTQYF. The DNA for the CDR3 is TGCAGTGCACTACCCACAGATACGCAGTATTTT.

The chain employs TRBV28 and TRBJ2-7; TRBD1 aligns across 10 bases. The CDR3 has 15 amino acids. The V gene's germline CDR1 is MDHEN and CDR2 SYDVKM. The junction had 7 bases not matched to a gene; V was cut back by 3 bases and J by 5 bases. CDR3 nucleotides: TGTGCCAGCAGTTTCGTGACAGGGGGCTCTGACGAGCAGTACTTC. It codes for CASSFVTGGSDEQYF.

V is TRBV29-1 and J is TRBJ1-2; D might be TRBD1 (5 bases). V lost 0 bases to trimming and J lost 8 bases, with 10 bases between them. Germline V CDR1 and CDR2: SQVTM, ANQGSEA. This CDR3 has 12 amino acids. The CDR3 loop is CSVEDGGRGYTF. CDR3 nucleotides: TGCAGCGTTGAAGATGGGGGAAGGGGCTACACCTTC.